What follows are 27 T cell receptor beta chains derived from one specimen sequenced in a study of PD-1 blockade in classical Hodgkin lymphoma. The time point denotes: newly diagnosed, previously untreated cHL patient sample. Sequenced by immunoSEQ multiplex PCR; TCRdb stores in-frame clones only, minus some. The data show 20,000 to 25,000 clones, 94% seen once. Specimen: peripheral blood mononuclear cells (PBMCs). The receptors were sampled from a human donor with classical Hodgkin lymphoma.

In its sample, this clone was seen a few times. The V and J genes are TRBV30 and TRBJ1-1, with no clear D. The CDR3 has 13 residues. Germline CDR1 GTSNPN, CDR2 SVGIG (reference sequence). V lost 1 base to trimming and J lost 3 bases, with 9 bases between them. As DNA, the CDR3 is TGTGCCTGGAGTGCCTACAGTTACACTGAAGCTTTCTTT. Translating it yields CAWSAYSYTEAFF.

The V gene is TRBV5-1, the J gene TRBJ1-5; D not resolved. Trimming took 2 bases from V and 4 from J, leaving 13 bases between them. The CDR3 sequence is 15 residues long. Germline values: CDR1 SGHRS, CDR2 YFSETQ. The CDR3: CASSFNGAENQPQHF. As DNA, the CDR3 is TGCGCCAGCAGCTTCAACGGCGCCGAAAATCAGCCCCAGCATTTT.

This chain uses TRBV10-2 with TRBJ2-7; weak D call: TRBD1 (5 bases). Per germline, CDR1 WSHSY and CDR2 SAAADI. The CDR3 is made up of 16 amino acids. The V and J ends lost 2 bases and 4 bases respectively, with 18 bases between them. The CDR3 region is CASSEKGIWADYEQYF. The CDR3 DNA is TGCGCCAGCAGTGAGAAGGGGATTTGGGCGGATTACGAGCAGTACTTC.

The chain couples TRBV2 to TRBJ2-2; 9 bases line up with TRBD1. CDR1 SNHLY and CDR2 FYNNEI come from the germline V gene. CDR3 size: 18 residues. Losses at the gene ends were 5 bases for V and 3 bases for J; bases not matched to a gene: 13. This chain's CDR3 is CASSQNRDRVLDTGELFF. The CDR3 nucleotides are TGTGCCAGCAGTCAAAACCGGGACAGGGTCCTGGACACCGGGGAGCTGTTTTTT.

The chain recombines TRBV5-1 with TRBJ2-3; 10 nucleotides align to TRBD2. Germline-derived CDR1 and CDR2 are SGHRS and YFSETQ. The CDR3 contains 15 residues. J was trimmed by 0 bases and V by 2 bases; bases with no gene match: 0. In DNA, the CDR3 is TGCGCCAGCAGCTTACTAGCGGGGAGCACAGATACGCAGTATTTT. It codes for CASSLLAGSTDTQYF.

This chain links TRBV18 with TRBJ1-1; D is uncertain. The germline V gene has CDR1 KGHSH and CDR2 LQKENI. Trimming removed 8 bases at V and 3 bases at J, with 22 bases between. The CDR3 covers 16 residues. The CDR3 DNA reads as TGTGCCAGCGGCGCGGATCTACTCGCTCCGGACACTGAAGCTTTCTTT. Translated: CASGADLLAPDTEAFF.

The CDR3 region has the DNA TGTGCCAGCTCACCACCCGGGGCTAGAGGCTCCTACAATGAGCAGTTCTTC. Translated, it gives CASSPPGARGSYNEQFF. This chain joins TRBV18 and TRBJ2-1; tentatively, D is TRBD1 or TRBD2 (5 bases each). Trimming removed 0 bases from V and 0 bases from J, with 12 bases in between. Germline V gene data show CDR1 as KGHSH and CDR2 as LQKENI. The CDR3 extends over 17 amino acids.

This clone was seen a few times. This rearrangement joins TRBV5-6 to TRBJ2-1; D uncertain. This CDR3 is built from 13 residues. Germline CDR1 SGHDT, CDR2 YYEEEE. V shed 3 bases and J shed 4 bases, with 8 bases lying between them. The CDR3 nucleotides are TGTGCCAGCAGCTGGACCGGATACAATGAGCAGTTCTTC. Its translation: CASSWTGYNEQFF.

The genes are TRBV10-3 and TRBJ2-2; 12 nucleotides agree with TRBD2. After removal of 6 bases from V and 3 bases from J, the junction contained 2 bases not matched to a gene. The CDR3 spans 15 residues. Germline assignment: CDR1 ENHRY and CDR2 SYGVKD. The CDR3, as DNA: TGTGCCATCAGAGGGACTAGCGGGTACACCGGGGAGCTGTTTTTT. Protein sequence: CAIRGTSGYTGELFF.

The rearrangement uses TRBV11-2 and TRBJ1-4, with 8 bases identical to TRBD1. Germline V gene sequence: CDR1 SGHAT, CDR2 FQNNGV. The ends lost 3 bases at V and 2 bases at J; junction bases unmatched: 8. The CDR3 runs 17 residues. DNA of the CDR3: TGTGCCAGCAGCTTCGCTCCACAGGGGGTCACTAATGAAAAACTGTTTTTT. Translation: CASSFAPQGVTNEKLFF.

The chain employs TRBV19 and TRBJ1-4; TRBD1 matches 9 bases. The germline gives CDR1 LNHDA, CDR2 SQIVND (reference sequence). This CDR3 region has 15 residues. V was pared by 7 bases and J by 7 bases, with 10 bases of the junction left unmatched. The CDR3: CASKPGTGLSEKLFF. The CDR3 bases are TGTGCCAGTAAGCCCGGGACAGGGTTGAGTGAAAAACTGTTTTTT.

The rearrangement joins TRBV6-5 to TRBJ1-2; D remains ambiguous. V was clipped by 6 bases and J by 4 bases, with 15 bases between them. Germline V gene sequence: CDR1 MNHEY, CDR2 SVGAGI. The CDR3 totals 14 residues. CDR3 region: CASSTMGSIYGYTF. The CDR3 DNA follows: TGTGCCAGCAGCACGATGGGGTCTATCTATGGCTACACCTTC.

The gene calls are TRBV5-1 and TRBJ2-5; no definite D call. Germline loops: CDR1 SGHRS, CDR2 YFSETQ. The V end was cut by 2 bases, the J end by 2 bases, with 10 bases between. This CDR3 region has 14 residues. The CDR3 region is CASSLEGRQETQYF. As DNA, the CDR3 is TGCGCCAGCAGCTTAGAAGGGCGGCAAGAGACCCAGTACTTC.

The rearrangement uses TRBV2 and TRBJ2-7, with unresolved D. This CDR3 spans 14 amino acids. Germline V gene sequence: CDR1 SNHLY, CDR2 FYNNEI. V was pared by 3 bases and J by 2 bases, with 11 bases between. This CDR3 is CASSDRAGAYEQYF. The CDR3, as DNA: TGTGCCAGCAGTGATAGGGCAGGAGCCTACGAGCAGTACTTC.

V gene TRBV11-2 combines with J gene TRBJ2-7; 8 nucleotides agree with TRBD2. The CDR3 length is 15 residues. Trimming cost V 5 bases and J 3 bases; bases outside gene matches: 9. Per germline, CDR1 SGHAT and CDR2 FQNNGV. In DNA, the CDR3 is TGTGCCAGCAGCCCCGGGACTAGAGAACACTACGAGCAGTACTTC. It yields the protein CASSPGTREHYEQYF.

This rearrangement joins TRBV9 to TRBJ1-4; D not resolved. V lost 3 bases and J 5 bases, leaving 20 bases between the germline ends. Germline V gene data show CDR1 as SGDLS and CDR2 as YYNGEE. CDR3 length: 17 residues. This chain's CDR3 is CASSAHHSSGSNEKLFF. In DNA form, the CDR3 reads TGTGCCAGCAGCGCCCACCATTCATCCGGCTCAAATGAAAAACTGTTTTTT.

The chain has TRBV5-5 and TRBJ2-1; weak D call: TRBD1 (5 bases). CDR1 is SGHKS and CDR2 is YYEKEE in the germline V gene (reference sequence). This CDR3 spans 16 amino acids. With 4 bases removed from V and 3 bases from J, the gap between germline ends came to 17 bases. CDR3 in DNA: TGTGCCAGCAGCGCCTACAGGAGTTCTTACTACAATGAGCAGTTCTTC. It is translated as CASSAYRSSYYNEQFF.

V and J are TRBV27 and TRBJ2-1, with 8 bases aligning to TRBD1. CDR3 size: 13 residues. CDR1 is MNHEY, CDR2 SMNVEV, per germline (reference sequence). V trimming: 5 bases; J trimming: 6 bases; junction bases outside the gene matches: 3. CDR3 nucleotides: TGTGCCAGCAGTCCCGACAGGGGCAATGAGCAGTTCTTC. It codes for CASSPDRGNEQFF.

Here the CDR3 reads CASSETAISDRNYGYTF. DNA of the CDR3: TGTGCCAGCAGTGAAACAGCCATCAGCGATAGAAACTATGGCTACACCTTC. The V call is TRBV2, the J call TRBJ1-2; no clear D. This CDR3 contains 17 residues. The V and J ends lost 2 bases and 2 bases respectively, with 18 bases between them. Germline V CDR1 and CDR2: SNHLY, FYNNEI.

The rearrangement links TRBV5-1 to TRBJ1-1; maybe TRBD1 (5 bases). CDR1 is SGHRS, CDR2 YFSETQ, per germline. V dropped 9 bases and J dropped 1 base, with 16 bases sitting between them. There are 14 residues in the CDR3. The CDR3 DNA is TGCGCCACCTGCTTGGGGGTTGGGAACACTGAAGCTTTCTTT. It codes for CATCLGVGNTEAFF.

The chain carries TRBV28 and TRBJ1-2, with D possibly being TRBD1 (5 bases). CDR3 length equals 15 residues. Germline V CDR1 and CDR2: MDHEN, SYDVKM. Trimming removed 5 bases at V and 3 bases at J, with 16 bases between. In nucleotides, the CDR3 is TGTGCCAGCAGTACCGGGACGGGAGGTTACTATGGCTACACCTTC. The encoded protein is CASSTGTGGYYGYTF.

The V and J genes are TRBV28 and TRBJ1-6; D is possibly TRBD1 (6 bases). The V end was cut by 2 bases, the J end by 10 bases, with 15 bases between. The V gene's germline CDR1 is MDHEN and CDR2 SYDVKM. The length of the CDR3 is 15 residues. The CDR3: CASSLQGGQLSPLHF. DNA for the CDR3: TGTGCCAGCAGTTTACAAGGTGGACAGCTATCACCCCTCCACTTT. Filled out from reference TRBV28 and TRBJ1-6, the complete variable domain reads DVKVTQSSRYLVKRTGEKVFLECVQDMDHENMFWYRQDPGLGLRLIYFSYDVKMKEKGDIPEGYSVSREKKERFSLILESASTNQTSMYLCASSLQGGQLSPLHFGNGTRLTVT.

The rearrangement uses TRBV7-2 and TRBJ2-7, with no clear D. V lost 5 bases and J lost 2, with 4 bases in between. This CDR3 spans 11 amino acids. Looked up from germline, CDR1 is SGHTA and CDR2 is FQGNSA. CDR3 sequence: CASSPAYEQYF. Here the CDR3 DNA reads TGTGCCAGCAGCCCAGCCTACGAGCAGTACTTC.

Only one count was recorded for this clone. The rearrangement joins TRBV6-4 to TRBJ1-1; D is ambiguous. Germline assignment: CDR1 MRHNA and CDR2 SNTAGT. This CDR3 has 15 amino acids. The V end was cut by 4 bases, the J end by 4 bases, with 16 bases between. The CDR3 DNA sequence: TGTGCCAGCAGTGTAAGGGAGTCTCAGGCCACTGAAGCTTTCTTT. It is translated as CASSVRESQATEAFF.

J is TRBJ2-5 and V is TRBV11-3; possible D gene TRBD1, 6 bases. This CDR3 region has 15 residues. Germline lookup yields CDR1 SGHNT and CDR2 YENEEA. V was shortened by 1 base and J by 5 bases, with 14 bases between the two germline ends. The CDR3 bases are TGTGCCAGCAGCTTAGGCAGGGGAATGTCGGAGACCCAGTACTTC. This gives the protein CASSLGRGMSETQYF.

The chain joins TRBV4-1 to TRBJ2-3; 7 nucleotides line up with TRBD1. The CDR3 extends over 15 amino acids. CDR1 and CDR2 from the germline V gene are MGHRA and YSYEKL. The junction had 6 bases not matched to a gene; V was cut back by 4 bases and J by 2 bases. The CDR3 bases are TGCGCCAGCAGCCGCCTAGGGACAGACACAGATACGCAGTATTTT. Protein sequence: CASSRLGTDTDTQYF.

CDR3 in DNA: TGCGCCAGCAGCCCTGAGTGGCTAGCGGGGTTTAGCTCCTACAATGAGCAGTTCTTC. The encoded protein is CASSPEWLAGFSSYNEQFF. The chain is built from TRBV4-3 and TRBJ2-1; 9 bases match TRBD2. J was trimmed by 0 bases and V by 4 bases; bases with no gene match: 13. Germline assignment: CDR1 LGHNA and CDR2 YSLEER. The CDR3 is made up of 19 amino acids.